This T cell receptor (beta chain) comes out of a study of T-cell reconstitution after alpha-beta-depleted transplantation in children (TCRdb year 2016). Background on the whole study: Using TCR repertoire profiling, the study followed T-cell immune reconstitution in a quantitative way in children after TCRalphabeta/CD19-depleted allogeneic hematopoietic cell transplantation.

The treatment or condition label here, explained by the study, means: allogeneic hematopoietic cell transplantation with graft depleted of TCRalphabeta T cells and CD19 B cells. The children who served as transplant recipients had been given grafts of TCRalphabeta/CD19-depleted allogeneic hematopoietic cells. Overall study outcomes, separate from this receptor: Over the following months the frequencies of hyperexpanded clones went down, and after one year T-cell counts and TCRbeta diversity were mostly credited to newly produced T cells. About two months after transplant, the apparently early recovery of alphabetaT-cell counts reportedly depended on just several hundred clones that had expanded rapidly and came from non-depleted graft cells. In some patients, the high TCRbeta diversity seen at day 60 was put down to recipient T cells and intrathymic progenitors that had survived conditioning.

Libraries were constructed by PCR. Instrument used: Illumina HiSeq 2500. TCR libraries were prepared with molecular barcoding, using unique molecular identifiers to normalize TCRbeta repertoire quantification. TCRdb reanalyzed the raw reads on its own, using fastp at Q25 for trimming and MiXCR for clone calling, and kept in-frame beta chains. Every entry covers one CDR3 protein and lists the most common genes and DNA from its rows. The sample data list 250,000 to 400,000 distinct CDR3 sequences, and approximately 23% of these were observed just once. The top ten clones comprise 11% of the sample. Concerning this clonotype itself: The antigen it binds to is not known. Being one base from a much bigger clone, this may be a read error.

The sequence was collected from a male patient between 5 and 17 years old who had a stem cell transplant for acute lymphoblastic leukemia, so the T cells may come from the graft donor. The sequences come from PBMCs, mostly from graft donor cells, collected 180 days after TCRalphabeta/CD19-depleted stem cell transplant.

The DNA sequence is TGTGCCAGCAGCCCCCACAGGGGAGGTACTGAAGCTTTCTTT. Its product reads: CASSPHRGGTEAFF. The chain employs TRBV7-6 and TRBJ1-1; TRBD1 fits 7 bases in the junction. Reading from cysteine to phenylalanine, the CDR3 counts 14 amino acids. The entry retains the CDR3 DNA only, 42 bases that are in frame from base 1. Ends trimmed: V by 5 bases, J by 5 bases; bases unmatched to a gene: 8. The germline V gene supplies CDR1 SGHVS and CDR2 FNYEAQ.